Listed here are 5 T cell receptor beta chains from one sample, sequenced in a study of T cell clonality in common variable immunodeficiency. Study findings and constraints: Fewer deletions and N-nucleotide insertions were reportedly seen in common variable immunodeficiency TCR beta sequences.

Sequenced by immunoSEQ multiplex PCR; TCRdb stores in-frame clones only, minus some. Sampling found more than 20,000 clones, none seen once. The antigens these receptors bind are not known. Sequenced sample: peripheral blood mononuclear cells. The receptors were gathered from a human donor with common variable immunodeficiency.

In this sample, this clone turned up many times. The CDR3 extends 3 residues past the end of the read, so its final part is completed from the germline J gene. The J gene is TRBJ1-2, the V gene TRBV12-3 or TRBV12-4; D is perhaps TRBD1 (5 bases). This CDR3 spans 13 amino acids. The CDR3 is CASSELSGYDYTF. CDR3 bases read: TGTGCCAGCAGTGAACTCTCAGGGTACGAC.

This clone was seen many times. The read finishes 3 residues shy of the CDR3 end, and the germline J gene is used to complete it. The gene calls are TRBV4-1 and TRBJ1-6; TRBD1 matches at 8 bases. There are 14 residues in the CDR3. Germline CDR1 reads MGHRA; CDR2 reads YSYEKL. CDR3 sequence: CASSQAAGGIPLHF. The part of the CDR3 DNA that was read is TGCGCCAGCAGCCAGGCCGCAGGGGGCATCCCC.

This clone was seen at least ten times. The CDR3 end lies 3 residues beyond the end of the read and is filled in from the germline J gene. The J gene is TRBJ1-5, the V gene TRBV18, with a weak D call TRBD1 (5 bases). The germline CDR1 and CDR2 sequences are KGHSH and LQKENI. V gave up 3 bases and J gave up 5 bases, with 11 bases separating them. The CDR3 spans 14 residues. CDR3 DNA (partial): TGTGCCAGCTCACCCCAGGGCCCTGATCAGCCC. This codes for CASSPQGPDQP. The whole CDR3 region reads CASSPQGPDQPQHF. The full variable domain, in which reference TRBV18 and TRBJ1-5 provide the parts outside the CDR3, is NAGVMQNPRHLVRRRGQEARLRCSPMKGHSHVYWYRQLPEEGLKFMVYLQKENIIDESGMPKERFSAEFPKEGPSILRIQQVVRGDSAAYFCASSPQGPDQPQHFGDGTRLSIL.

This clone was detected many times. The CDR3 end falls 3 residues outside the read, so it is completed with the germline J gene. The chain is built from TRBV19 and TRBJ2-7; D assignment may be TRBD1 or TRBD2 (5 bases each). Germline CDR1 is LNHDA and CDR2 is SQIVND (reference sequence). The CDR3 runs 14 residues. The ends were cut back, 10 bases at V and 2 bases at J, with 18 bases in the middle. The DNA read from the CDR3 is TGTGCCACCGCCGAGGGGCGAAAGACCTACGAG. Amino acids: CATAEGRKTYE. From start to end, the CDR3 is CATAEGRKTYEQYF. Full variable domain (missing parts from reference TRBV19 and TRBJ2-7): DGGITQSPKYLFRKEGQNVTLSCEQNLNHDAMYWYRQDPGQGLRLIYYSQIVNDFQKGDIAEGYSVSREKKESFPLTVTSAQKNPTAFYLCATAEGRKTYEQYFGPGTRLTVT.

This clone came up many times. The read ends 3 residues before the CDR3 terminus; that terminus is restored from the germline J gene. V gene TRBV5-4 combines with J gene TRBJ2-1, with 9 bases identical to TRBD1. V gave up 0 bases and J gave up 9 bases; unmatched junction bases: 1. Germline values: CDR1 SGHNT, CDR2 YYREEE (reference sequence). The CDR3 contains 13 residues. The part of the CDR3 DNA that was read is TGTGCCAGCAGCTTGGGACAGGGGGGTGAG. Translated: CASSLGQGGE. The entire CDR3 protein reads CASSLGQGGEQFF.